This T cell receptor (beta chain) comes out of a study of HIV-infected patients and healthy controls. Study-wide findings and caveats: The diversity differences were not explained by slight age and sex differences between study cohorts.

Whole blood was used without fractionation, so all unsorted peripheral T cells were included. Alpha and beta constant-region primers primed reverse transcription of 400 to 650 ng RNA. Alpha and beta chain libraries were made separately by chain-specific third strand synthesis with multiplexing indices. A single record per CDR3 protein comes from TCRdb applying MiXCR to the 5' RACE reads. The table has some 9,800 distinct CDR3 sequences, 7% to 9% seen once; the top ten hold 3.5% to 4.5%. In this sample, this clonotype is medium-sized. Its antigen remains unknown. V was clipped by 1 base and J by 7 bases, with 10 bases between them. This CDR3 contains 14 residues. The germline V gene has CDR1 SGHTA and CDR2 FQGNSA.

This sequence joins TRBV7-2 and TRBJ1-4; the D gene is possibly TRBD1 (6 bases). Sample: blood. The clonotype was recovered from an adult in good health. CDR3 coding DNA: TGTGCCAGCAGCTTAGGGGGGGCGGGTGAAAAACTGTTTTTT. Residues: CASSLGGAGEKLFF.